The clone carrying this T cell receptor beta chain was recorded many times. No antigen is known for it. A read error may explain this, as a much larger clone is one base away. TCRdb re-derived calls from the 5' RACE reads in MiXCR, one entry per CDR3 protein. This sample has under 35,000 distinct CDR3 sequences, with 13% found just once. The time point: technical triplicate 2. Libraries from sorted cells each used some 1 million CD4+ or CD8+ T cells. This specimen belongs to a study of neurological immune-mediated disorders. Study findings and constraints: Among expanded clones, no CDR3 amino acid sequences were shared across subjects, a pattern suggesting private repertoires in all groups.

CDR1 and CDR2 from the germline V gene are SGHRS and YFSETQ. This CDR3 is 16 amino acids long. This sequence joins TRBV5-1 and TRBJ2-1, with 7 bases aligning to TRBD2. This TCR was recovered from a female donor with HTLV-1-associated myelopathy (HAM/TSP). Source material: CD4+ T cells from blood. The DNA of the CDR3 is TGCGCCAGCAACTTGGGTGGCGGGAGCTCCTACAATGAGCAGTTCTTC. This encodes CASNLGGGSSYNEQFF.